This T cell receptor (beta chain) was obtained from a study of OX40 agonist ivuxolimab in advanced cancers. Study-wide background: Among those enrolled, mean age was about 63 years (range roughly 23 to 85) and 82.7% were male.

This CDR3 spans 15 amino acids. V was pared by 4 bases and J by 3 bases, with 13 bases between. The germline gives CDR1 SGHTA, CDR2 FQGNSA. Profiled with immunoSEQ multiplex PCR; TCRdb holds only in-frame clones, not every one. The sample records fewer than 55,000 clones, 75% to 90% being singletons. The sample holds a few counts of this clone. The TCR was taken from an adult with an advanced solid tumor such as melanoma, head and neck, liver or kidney cancer. The sample here was CD4+ or CD8+ T cells sorted from blood, taken in a trial of the OX40 agonist ivuxolimab. The V gene is TRBV7-2, the J gene TRBJ1-5; possibly TRBD1 for D (6 bases). The CDR3: CASSSMTGLNQPQHF. The CDR3 bases are TGTGCCAGCAGCTCTATGACAGGTCTCAATCAGCCCCAGCATTTT.